This T cell receptor beta chain stems from a study of long-term antiretroviral therapy in people with HIV. Study-level findings and limits: Blood in the study was drawn between 2004 and 2017, possibly under older ART regimens, which may be less effective than current ones. Increased diversity was seen after ART, yet it remained lower than in transplant donor controls. Information on adherence, resistance and therapy changes was unavailable.

This clone was seen more than once but under ten times. Its antigen is still unknown. V was pared by 2 bases and J by 6 bases, with 5 bases of the junction left unmatched. This CDR3 has 15 amino acids. Germline values: CDR1 SGHRS, CDR2 YFSETQ. Investigators performed immunoSEQ version v3.0 at survey level. TCRdb keeps only in-frame clones here, not all; method: immunoSEQ multiplex PCR. The sample carries 15,000 to 20,000 clones, around four fifths recorded once. Every HIV-positive participant received treatment in the United States. This receptor was obtained from a woman aged 50 to 65 with HIV. The V gene is TRBV5-1, the J gene TRBJ1-6; 7 bases agree with TRBD1. The specimen comprised unsorted PBMCs, sampled about 2.4 years before starting antiretroviral therapy. In DNA form, the CDR3 reads TGCGCCAGCAGCTTCGGGACAGAGGGTAATTCACCCCTCCACTTT. It codes for CASSFGTEGNSPLHF.